This T cell receptor (beta chain) was sequenced for a study of shared clonotypes between healthy human individuals. Study-level background: Donors, aged 18 to 49, were two women and three men.

General study findings and limits: Roughly 4.6% of naive CD4 clonotypes were common to a handful of donors.

About this clone: As yet, its antigen is unknown.

Donors, healthy HIV-negative adults, lacked recent acute infections or vaccinations. Each subset's genomic DNA was split evenly across several immunoSEQ plates. Produced via immunoSEQ multiplex PCR; TCRdb's table is partial and in-frame only. The sample lists approximately 2.5 million clones, roughly 93% occurring once. In germline, CDR1 is LNHDA, CDR2 SQIVND (reference sequence). This CDR3 has 18 amino acids. V shed 0 bases and J 6 bases; nucleotides not matched to a gene: 4. The chain is built from TRBV19 and TRBJ2-2; 16 bases match TRBD2. The sequencing input was naive CD4+ T cells from PBMCs. The subset denotes: CD45RA+ positively selected. The source of this sequence is a man younger than 30 in good health. Some clones in this sample may be carry-over from other donors' samples. CDR3 nucleotide sequence: TGTGCCAGTAGTATAGAGGGACTAGCGGGAGGGCCGTCCGGGGAGCTGTTTTTT. Its protein product is CASSIEGLAGGPSGELFF. Full variable domain (outside the CDR3, taken from reference TRBV19 and TRBJ2-2): DGGITQSPKYLFRKEGQNVTLSCEQNLNHDAMYWYRQDPGQGLRLIYYSQIVNDFQKGDIAEGYSVSREKKESFPLTVTSAQKNPTAFYLCASSIEGLAGGPSGELFFGEGSRLTVL.